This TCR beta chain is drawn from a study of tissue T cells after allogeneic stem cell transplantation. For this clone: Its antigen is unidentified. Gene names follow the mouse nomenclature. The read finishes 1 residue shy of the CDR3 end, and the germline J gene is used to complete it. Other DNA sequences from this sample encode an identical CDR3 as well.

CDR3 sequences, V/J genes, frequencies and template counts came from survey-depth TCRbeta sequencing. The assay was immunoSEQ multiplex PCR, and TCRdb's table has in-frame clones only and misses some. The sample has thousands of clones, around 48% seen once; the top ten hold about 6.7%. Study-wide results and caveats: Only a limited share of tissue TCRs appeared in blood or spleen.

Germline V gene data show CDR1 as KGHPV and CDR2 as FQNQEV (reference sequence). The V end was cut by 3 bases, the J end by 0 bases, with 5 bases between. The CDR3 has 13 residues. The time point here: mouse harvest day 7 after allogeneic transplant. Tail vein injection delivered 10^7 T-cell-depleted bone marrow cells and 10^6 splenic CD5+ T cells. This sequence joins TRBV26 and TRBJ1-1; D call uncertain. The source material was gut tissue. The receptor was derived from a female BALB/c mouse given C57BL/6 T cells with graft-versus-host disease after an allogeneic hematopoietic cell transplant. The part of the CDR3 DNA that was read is TGTGCCAGCAGTCTCCAGGCAAACACAGAAGTCTTC. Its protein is CASSLQANTEVF. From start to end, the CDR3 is CASSLQANTEVFF.